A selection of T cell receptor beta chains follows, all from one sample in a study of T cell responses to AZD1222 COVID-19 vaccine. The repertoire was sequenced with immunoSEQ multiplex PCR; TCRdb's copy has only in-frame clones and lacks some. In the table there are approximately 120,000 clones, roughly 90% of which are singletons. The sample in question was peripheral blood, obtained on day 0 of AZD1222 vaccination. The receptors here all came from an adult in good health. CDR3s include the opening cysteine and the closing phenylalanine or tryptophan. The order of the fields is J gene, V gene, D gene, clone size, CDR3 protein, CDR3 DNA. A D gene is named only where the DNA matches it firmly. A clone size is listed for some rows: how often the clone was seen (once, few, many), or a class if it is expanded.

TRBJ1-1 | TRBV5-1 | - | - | CASSFSRGNTEAFF | TGCGCCAGCAGCTTTAGCAGGGGGAACACTGAAGCTTTCTTT
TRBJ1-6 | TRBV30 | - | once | CAWSVSGSYNSPLHF | TGTGCCTGGAGTGTGTCGGGCTCCTATAATTCACCCCTCCACTTT
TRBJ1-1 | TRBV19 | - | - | CASSPWLLNTEAFF | TGTGCCAGTAGTCCTTGGCTTTTAAACACTGAAGCTTTCTTT
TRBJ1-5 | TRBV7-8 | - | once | CASSFSAWTGNQPQHF | TGTGCCAGCAGCTTCTCCGCCTGGACAGGCAATCAGCCCCAGCATTTT
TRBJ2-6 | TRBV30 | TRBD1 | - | CAWSVSGQGATTVSGANVLTF | TGTGCCTGGAGTGTAAGCGGGCAGGGGGCCACCACTGTCTCTGGGGCCAACGTCCTGACTTTC
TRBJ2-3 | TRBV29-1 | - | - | CSVVRGLHTDTQYF | TGCAGCGTTGTCAGGGGACTTCACACAGATACGCAGTATTTT
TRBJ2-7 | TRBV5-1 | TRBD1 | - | CASSLGTGVHEQYF | TGCGCCAGCAGCTTGGGTACAGGGGTCCACGAGCAGTACTTC
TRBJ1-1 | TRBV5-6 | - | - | CASSLGQGGTEAFF | TGTGCCAGCAGCCTGGGTCAGGGTGGCACTGAAGCTTTCTTT
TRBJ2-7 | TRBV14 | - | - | CASSQGVRSYEQYF | TGTGCCAGCAGCCAAGGTGTCAGGAGCTACGAGCAGTACTTC
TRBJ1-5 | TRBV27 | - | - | CASSLLGTQGNQPQHF | TGTGCCAGCAGTTTATTGGGGACACAGGGCAATCAGCCCCAGCATTTT
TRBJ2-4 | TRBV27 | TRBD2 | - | CASTPGEGIAKNIQYF | TGTGCCAGCACTCCGGGGGAGGGAATAGCCAAAAACATTCAGTACTTC
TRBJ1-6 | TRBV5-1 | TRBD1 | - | CASSPDHGTGGSPLHF | TGCGCCAGCAGCCCAGATCATGGGACAGGGGGTTCACCCCTCCACTTT
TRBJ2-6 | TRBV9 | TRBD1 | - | CASSVHRGLAGANVLTF | TGTGCCAGCAGCGTACACAGGGGCTTGGCTGGGGCCAACGTCCTGACTTTC
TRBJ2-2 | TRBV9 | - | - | CASSPLRGSNTGELFF | TGTGCCAGCAGCCCCCTTAGGGGGTCGAACACCGGGGAGCTGTTTTTT
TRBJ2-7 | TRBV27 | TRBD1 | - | CASSSPGTGIYEQYF | TGTGCCAGCAGTTCTCCCGGGACAGGGATCTACGAGCAGTACTTC
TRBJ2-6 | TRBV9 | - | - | CASSVARGRESSGANVLTF | TGTGCCAGCAGCGTAGCGCGGGGCAGAGAAAGCTCTGGGGCCAACGTCCTGACTTTC
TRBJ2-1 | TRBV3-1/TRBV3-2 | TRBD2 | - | CASSLPPDAGGLFYEQFF | TGTGCCAGCAGCCTCCCGCCAGACGCGGGGGGGCTTTTTTATGAGCAGTTCTTC
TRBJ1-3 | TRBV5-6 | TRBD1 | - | CASSFAHFAGQDF | TGTGCCAGCAGTTTTGCCCACTTTGCTGGACAGGATTTT
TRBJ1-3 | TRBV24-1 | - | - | CATSPREGNTIYF | TGTGCCACCAGCCCCAGGGAAGGAAACACCATATATTTT
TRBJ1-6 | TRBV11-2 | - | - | CASSLDGGGSSYNSPLHF | TGTGCCAGCAGCTTAGATGGAGGAGGGAGCTCCTATAATTCACCCCTCCACTTT
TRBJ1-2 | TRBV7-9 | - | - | CASSLSNLANYGYTF | TGTGCCAGCAGCTTATCGAATTTAGCTAACTATGGCTACACCTTC
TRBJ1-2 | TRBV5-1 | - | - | CASSLGWILSYGYTF | TGCGCCAGCAGCTTGGGGTGGATTCTCAGCTATGGCTACACCTTC
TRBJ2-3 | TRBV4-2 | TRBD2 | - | CASSQVVAGGTDTQYF | TGTGCCAGCAGCCAAGTGGTAGCGGGGGGCACAGATACGCAGTATTTT
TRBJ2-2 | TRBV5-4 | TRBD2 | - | CASWQRGESNTGELFF | TGTGCCAGCTGGCAGCGGGGGGAATCGAACACCGGGGAGCTGTTTTTT
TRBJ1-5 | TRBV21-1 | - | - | CASSILREGAHQPQHF | TGTGCCAGCAGCATTTTAAGAGAGGGAGCACATCAGCCCCAGCATTTT
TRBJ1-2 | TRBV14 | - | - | CASSLSRDGYTF | TGTGCCAGCAGCCTTTCCAGAGATGGCTACACCTTC
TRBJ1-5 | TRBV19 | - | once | CASSPLVGPDSNQPQHF | TGTGCCAGTAGTCCCCTGGTGGGGCCAGATAGCAATCAGCCCCAGCATTTT
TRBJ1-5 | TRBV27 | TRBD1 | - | CASSFGQGVGQPQHF | TGTGCCAGCAGCTTTGGACAGGGGGTAGGACAGCCCCAGCATTTT
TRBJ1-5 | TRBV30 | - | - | CAWSVGQFNQPQHF | TGTGCCTGGAGTGTAGGGCAGTTCAATCAGCCCCAGCATTTT
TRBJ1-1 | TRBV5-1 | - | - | CASSLGVAGGTEAFF | TGCGCCAGCAGCCTCGGGGTCGCGGGGGGCACTGAAGCTTTCTTT
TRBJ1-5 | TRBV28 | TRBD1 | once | CASSSGTGGVGSNQPQHF | TGTGCCAGCAGTTCCGGGACAGGGGGCGTGGGAAGCAATCAGCCCCAGCATTTT
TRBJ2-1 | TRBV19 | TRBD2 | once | CASTARGGMNHNEQFF | TGTGCCAGTACGGCGCGGGGGGGGATGAACCACAATGAGCAGTTCTTC
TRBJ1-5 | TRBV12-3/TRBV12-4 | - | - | CASSLRGSLTQHF | TGTGCCAGCAGTTTAAGGGGTTCATTGACCCAGCATTTT
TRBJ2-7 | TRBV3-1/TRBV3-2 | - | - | CASSQVAASYEQYF | TGTGCCAGCAGCCAAGTTGCGGCGTCCTACGAGCAGTACTTC
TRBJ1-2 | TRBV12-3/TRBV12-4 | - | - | CASSYRVPHGYTF | TGTGCCAGCAGTTATCGGGTCCCCCATGGCTACACCTTC
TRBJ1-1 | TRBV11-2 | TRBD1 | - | CASSSQGQGPPGF | TGTGCCAGCAGCTCACAGGGGCAGGGCCCACCGGGGTTT
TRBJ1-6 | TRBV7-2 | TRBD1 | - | CASSLARDRGNSPLHF | TGTGCCAGCAGCTTAGCGAGGGACAGGGGAAATTCACCCCTCCACTTT
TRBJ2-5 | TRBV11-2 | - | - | CASSLRSRGPQETQYF | TGTGCCAGCAGCTTAAGGTCCCGCGGTCCCCAAGAGACCCAGTACTTC
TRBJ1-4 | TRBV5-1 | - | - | CASSLDRRGFEKLFF | TGCGCCAGCAGCTTGGATAGGCGGGGCTTTGAAAAACTGTTTTTT
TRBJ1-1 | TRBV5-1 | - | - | CASSLLTGGWSTEAFF | TGCGCCAGCAGCTTGTTGACAGGAGGATGGAGCACTGAAGCTTTCTTT
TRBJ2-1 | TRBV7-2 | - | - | CASSLAGFTEQFF | TGTGCCAGCAGCTTAGCTGGTTTTACGGAGCAGTTCTTC
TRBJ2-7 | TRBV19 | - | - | CASSIRWSAGYEQYF | TGTGCCAGTAGTATAAGGTGGTCGGCCGGCTACGAGCAGTACTTC
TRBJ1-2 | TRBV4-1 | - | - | CASSQPHGYGYTF | TGCGCCAGCAGCCAACCTCACGGTTATGGCTACACCTTC
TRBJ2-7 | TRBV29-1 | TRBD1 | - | CSARTGTYEQYF | TGCAGCGCTCGGACAGGGACCTACGAGCAGTACTTC
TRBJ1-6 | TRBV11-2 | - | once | CASSLEINYNSPLHF | TGTGCCAGCAGCTTAGAGATAAACTATAATTCACCCCTCCACTTT
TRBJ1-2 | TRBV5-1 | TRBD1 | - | CASSPDRGSFDGYTF | TGCGCCAGCAGCCCGGACAGGGGTTCCTTCGATGGCTACACCTTC
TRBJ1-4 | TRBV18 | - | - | CASSLGYLDNEKLFF | TGTGCCAGCTCGTTGGGGTACCTCGATAATGAAAAACTGTTTTTT
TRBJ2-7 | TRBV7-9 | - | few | CASSSPGGSTYEQYF | TGTGCCAGCAGCTCCCCTGGAGGGTCGACCTACGAGCAGTACTTC
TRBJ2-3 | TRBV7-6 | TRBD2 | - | CASSPSGGAPDTQYF | TGTGCCAGCAGCCCTAGCGGGGGGGCCCCCGATACGCAGTATTTT
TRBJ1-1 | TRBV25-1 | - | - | CASSVLSKGGANTEAFF | TGTGCCAGCAGTGTTCTATCCAAGGGGGGCGCGAACACTGAAGCTTTCTTT
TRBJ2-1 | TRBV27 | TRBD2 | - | CASSTGTSGGNEQFF | TGTGCCAGCAGTACCGGGACTAGCGGGGGAAATGAGCAGTTCTTC
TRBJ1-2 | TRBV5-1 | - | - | CASSTGRTNYGYTF | TGCGCCAGCAGCACTGGACGGACGAACTATGGCTACACCTTC
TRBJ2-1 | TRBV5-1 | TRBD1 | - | CASSPITGTGPHNEQFF | TGCGCCAGCAGCCCCATTACCGGGACAGGGCCCCACAATGAGCAGTTCTTC